This T cell receptor (beta chain) was sequenced during a study of CXCR3-negative and CXCR3-positive naive CD8 T cells. UMI-tagged TRB cDNA libraries were built via 5' RACE. From its re-call of the 5' RACE reads, TCRdb lists each CDR3 protein once, without DNA. The sample totals some 130,000 distinct CDR3 sequences. The CDR3 is 13 amino acids. The germline V gene has CDR1 MDHEN and CDR2 SYDVKM. The TCR was taken from a human donor in good health. Some clones in this sample may be carry-over from other donors' samples. The sequenced sample consisted of naive CXCR3- CD8+ T cells from blood. Subset reported: CD45RO-CCR7+CD27+CD95- naive CD8+ T cells lacking CXCR3 (TNR3-). The V gene is TRBV28, the J gene TRBJ2-2. The CDR3 protein is CASSLVGTGELFF.